This TCR beta chain was sequenced during a study of OX40 agonist ivuxolimab in advanced cancers. Study at large: Ivuxolimab is an agonistic anti-OX40 (CD134) antibody, and patients were treated with it. The dose-escalation cohort was about 86% male, with a mean age of about 56 years, ranging roughly 20 to 90.

In regard to this clone: Its antigen is as yet unknown.

The V and J ends lost 6 bases and 4 bases, in that order; junction bases with no gene match: 9. Germline assignment: CDR1 SEHNR and CDR2 FQNEAQ (reference sequence). CDR3 length: 15 residues. Study-level results: The average count of expanded clones was higher among CD8+ T cells than among CD4+.

The repertoire was sequenced with immunoSEQ multiplex PCR; TCRdb's copy has only in-frame clones and lacks some. Seen here are roughly 100,000 clones, roughly 88% observed once, and the top ten hold around 1.6%. The material was CD4+ or CD8+ T cells sorted from blood, obtained in a trial of the OX40 agonist ivuxolimab. The receptor's source is an adult with an advanced solid tumor such as melanoma, head and neck, liver or kidney cancer. The genes are TRBV7-9 and TRBJ1-1; TRBD1 matches 9 bases. CDR3 coding DNA: TGTGCCAGCAGATGGGACAGGGTTTTTTCCACTGAAGCTTTCTTT. As protein: CASRWDRVFSTEAFF.